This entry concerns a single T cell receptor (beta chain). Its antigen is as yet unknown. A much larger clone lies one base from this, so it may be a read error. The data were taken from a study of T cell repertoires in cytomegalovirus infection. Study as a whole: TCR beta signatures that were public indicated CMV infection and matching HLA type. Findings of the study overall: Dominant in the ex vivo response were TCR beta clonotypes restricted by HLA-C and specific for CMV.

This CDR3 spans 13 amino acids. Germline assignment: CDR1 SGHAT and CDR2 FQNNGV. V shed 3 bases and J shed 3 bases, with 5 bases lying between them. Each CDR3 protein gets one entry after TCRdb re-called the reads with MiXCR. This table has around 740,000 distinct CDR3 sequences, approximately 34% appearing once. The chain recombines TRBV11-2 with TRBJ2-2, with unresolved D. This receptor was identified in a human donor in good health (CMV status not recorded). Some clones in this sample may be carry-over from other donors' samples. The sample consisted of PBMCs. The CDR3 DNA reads TGTGCCAGCAGCTTTACACACACCGGGGAGCTGTTTTTT. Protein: CASSFTHTGELFF.